Below, 10 T cell receptor beta chains from the same sample are listed, as sequenced in a study of blood T cells in healthy people across ages. The second PCR ran 7 to 11 cycles with a sample-barcoded 5' primer and J-beta primers. TCRdb analysed the 5' RACE reads with MiXCR anew, one entry per CDR3 protein. Of fewer than 1 million distinct CDR3 sequences listed, approximately 44% are singletons. Material for sequencing was blood. The receptors originated from a man in his 60s in good health.

This chain uses TRBV9 with TRBJ2-7; maybe TRBD2 (5 bases). The CDR3 is made up of 14 amino acids. CDR1 is SGDLS, CDR2 YYNGEE, per germline. The V end was cut by 2 bases, the J end by 1 base, with 10 bases between. CDR3 loop: CASSVGVESYEQYF. CDR3 nucleotides: TGTGCCAGCAGCGTCGGGGTGGAGTCCTACGAGCAGTACTTC.

J is TRBJ2-2 and V is TRBV7-2; 7 bases match TRBD2. This CDR3 is built from 14 residues. Trimming at V came to 6 bases and at J to 5 bases, leaving 6 bases not matched to a gene. In germline, CDR1 is SGHTA, CDR2 FQGNSA. In DNA, the CDR3 is TGTGCCAGCAGGAGGACTAGTGAAACCGGGGAGCTGTTTTTT. Its translation: CASRRTSETGELFF.

The chain uses TRBV10-3 and TRBJ1-3; D is ambiguous. The V gene lost 3 bases and the J gene lost 0 bases, with 9 bases spanning the gap. This CDR3 is built from 15 residues. From germline, CDR1 is ENHRY and CDR2 SYGVKD. CDR3 sequence reads: CAISDPTGSGNTIYF. The CDR3 DNA follows: TGTGCCATCAGTGACCCGACGGGCTCTGGAAACACCATATATTTT.

The rearrangement uses TRBV7-9 and TRBJ2-1; D is perhaps TRBD1 (6 bases). Between the trimmed V and J ends, which lost 5 bases and 5 bases, there was a span of 13 bases. Germline-derived CDR1 and CDR2 are SEHNR and FQNEAQ (reference sequence). The CDR3 runs 14 residues. CDR3 coding DNA: TGTGCCAGCAGCCAACACAGGGATGACAATGAGCAGTTCTTC. Translating gives CASSQHRDDNEQFF. Using reference TRBV7-9 and TRBJ2-1 for the parts outside the CDR3, the full variable domain is DTGVSQNPRHKITKRGQNVTFRCDPISEHNRLYWYRQTLGQGPEFLTYFQNEAQLEKSRLLSDRFSAERPKGSFSTLEIQRTEQGDSAMYLCASSQHRDDNEQFFGPGTRLTVL.

On this clonotype: A clone one base away is much larger, so this may be a read error. This chain links TRBV15 with TRBJ2-1; 7 nucleotides align to TRBD1. The CDR3 totals 15 residues. Germline values: CDR1 LNHNV, CDR2 YYDKDF (reference sequence). CDR3 sequence (DNA): TGTGCCACCGGCAGACCGGGACAGCCCTACAATGAGCAGTTCTTC. It is translated as CATGRPGQPYNEQFF.

The CDR3 loop reads CASTVEDIGTQYF. CDR3 DNA: TGCGCCAGCACCGTCGAAGATATTGGGACCCAGTACTTC. J is TRBJ2-5 and V is TRBV5-1; D remains ambiguous. The CDR3 covers 13 residues. Trimming left V 6 bases short and J 7 bases short, with 16 bases between. Germline loops: CDR1 SGHRS, CDR2 YFSETQ.

A few counts support this clonotype. The rearrangement links TRBV11-1 to TRBJ2-1; D gene unclear. V lost 5 bases to trimming and J lost 3 bases, with 8 bases between them. This CDR3 contains 13 residues. Looked up from germline, CDR1 is SGHAT and CDR2 is FQDESV (reference sequence). The CDR3, as DNA: TGTGCCAGCAGCCGGCTAGGCTACAATGAGCAGTTCTTC. Translation gives CASSRLGYNEQFF.

This rearrangement joins TRBV15 to TRBJ1-4; D may be TRBD1 (5 bases). This CDR3 comprises 14 residues. CDR1 is LNHNV, CDR2 YYDKDF, per germline (reference sequence). V lost 5 bases and J 3 bases, leaving 10 bases between the germline ends. This CDR3 reads CATSLNRPNEKLFF. In DNA, the CDR3 is TGTGCCACCAGCCTCAACAGGCCTAATGAAAAACTGTTTTTT. Combining the CDR3 with reference TRBV15 and TRBJ1-4 gives the whole variable domain DAMVIQNPRYQVTQFGKPVTLSCSQTLNHNVMYWYQQKSSQAPKLLFHYYDKDFNNEADTPDNFQSRRPNTSFCFLDIRSPGLGDTAMYLCATSLNRPNEKLFFGSGTQLSVL.

The table lists this clonotype with a few counts. The CDR3 DNA reads as TGCGCCAGCAGTTTCGACGGATCTACCTACGAGCAGTACTTC. Protein: CASSFDGSTYEQYF. The chain recombines TRBV5-1 with TRBJ2-7; D is ambiguous. Germline V CDR1 and CDR2: SGHRS, YFSETQ. Between the trimmed V and J ends, which lost 5 bases and 2 bases, there was a span of 14 bases. CDR3 length: 14 residues.

This clonotype was seen ten or more times. The chain uses TRBV4-3 and TRBJ2-5, with 9 nucleotides matching TRBD1. The CDR3 totals 16 residues. The germline V gene encodes CDR1 LGHNA and CDR2 YSLEER. Trimming cost V 1 base and J 2 bases; bases outside gene matches: 5. The CDR3 reads CASSQGPGTGQETQYF. The CDR3 DNA follows: TGCGCCAGCAGCCAAGGACCCGGGACAGGGCAAGAGACCCAGTACTTC.